The 13 T cell receptor beta chains reported below all come from one sample, sequenced in a study of cytomegalovirus exposure and HLA in healthy donors. Use of 60 Vbeta and 13 Jbeta primers characterized the PCR. TCRdb's table, derived via immunoSEQ multiplex PCR, lists solely in-frame clones and lacks some. The sample records roughly 120,000 clones, 75% to 90% being singletons. The sequenced sample consisted of PBMCs. These TCRs come from a man aged 25-45 years in good health and CMV-seronegative.

V is TRBV7-9 and J is TRBJ2-5, with D hard to call. This CDR3 is built from 15 residues. Looked up from germline, CDR1 is SEHNR and CDR2 is FQNEAQ (reference sequence). Trimming removed 5 bases from V and 0 bases from J, with 13 bases in between. CDR3 sequence reads: CASSQTETYQETQYF. DNA for the CDR3: TGTGCCAGCAGCCAAACGGAGACGTACCAAGAGACCCAGTACTTC.

The chain joins TRBV2 to TRBJ1-4, with D perhaps matching TRBD1 (6 bases). CDR3 length: 15 residues. The germline V and J ends were trimmed by 2 bases and 3 bases, with 10 bases remaining between them. Germline V gives CDR1 SNHLY, CDR2 FYNNEI. The DNA for the CDR3 is TGTGCCAGCAGTGAATACAGGGTTCCTAATGAAAAACTGTTTTTT. Protein product: CASSEYRVPNEKLFF.

This clone was detected a few times. This chain links TRBV5-1 with TRBJ2-2; the D gene is possibly TRBD2 (5 bases). Trimming stripped 4 bases from V and 3 bases from J, with 13 bases between. CDR3 length: 15 residues. Germline V CDR1 and CDR2: SGHRS, YFSETQ. CDR3 in DNA: TGCGCCAGCAGCCCCGGGGAAGTAGACACCGGGGAGCTGTTTTTT. Protein product: CASSPGEVDTGELFF.

The V and J genes are TRBV7-9 and TRBJ2-7; 14 bases align to TRBD2. CDR1 is SEHNR, CDR2 FQNEAQ, per germline (reference sequence). V shed 5 bases and J 5 bases; nucleotides not matched to a gene: 5. The CDR3 spans 15 residues. The CDR3 nucleotides are TGTGCCAGCAGCCTGGGACTAGCGGGAGTAAACGAGCAGTACTTC. As protein: CASSLGLAGVNEQYF. Looking up the rest from reference TRBV7-9 and TRBJ2-7 gives the full variable domain: DTGVSQNPRHKITKRGQNVTFRCDPISEHNRLYWYRQTLGQGPEFLTYFQNEAQLEKSRLLSDRFSAERPKGSFSTLEIQRTEQGDSAMYLCASSLGLAGVNEQYFGPGTRLTVT.

The chain carries TRBV7-9 and TRBJ2-3; D perhaps matches TRBD2 (6 bases). CDR1 and CDR2 (germline): SEHNR, FQNEAQ (reference sequence). Trimming left V 5 bases short and J 4 bases short, with 19 bases between. CDR3 length: 16 amino acids. The CDR3, as DNA: TGTGCCAGCAGCCCATGGGGTGGCGGGAAGGCAGATACGCAGTATTTT. Its translation is CASSPWGGGKADTQYF. The full variable domain, with the rest looked up from reference TRBV7-9 and TRBJ2-3, is DTGVSQNPRHKITKRGQNVTFRCDPISEHNRLYWYRQTLGQGPEFLTYFQNEAQLEKSRLLSDRFSAERPKGSFSTLEIQRTEQGDSAMYLCASSPWGGGKADTQYFGPGTRLTVL.

V usage is TRBV2 and J usage is TRBJ2-3; TRBD2 agrees at 10 bases. Trimming at V came to 1 base and at J to 3 bases, leaving 4 bases not matched to a gene. The CDR3 contains 16 residues. Germline CDR1 SNHLY, CDR2 FYNNEI. CDR3 DNA: TGTGCCAGCAGTGAAGGGACTAGCGGAGAGACAGATACGCAGTATTTT. This translates into CASSEGTSGETDTQYF.

The chain employs TRBV11-3 and TRBJ2-1; 8 bases agree with TRBD1. The CDR3 is made up of 14 amino acids. Germline CDR1 SGHNT, CDR2 YENEEA. V lost 0 bases and J lost 10; bases outside the gene matches: 5. The CDR3 here is CASSLDPSGGEQFF. The CDR3 DNA reads TGTGCCAGCAGCTTAGATCCGTCAGGGGGCGAGCAGTTCTTC.

This rearrangement joins TRBV18 to TRBJ1-3, with D hard to call. Looked up from germline, CDR1 is KGHSH and CDR2 is LQKENI. Trimming left V 1 base short and J 4 bases short, with 11 bases between. The CDR3 is 15 residues long. The CDR3 sequence is CASSPRGSSGNTIYF. For the CDR3, the DNA is TGTGCCAGCTCACCACGCGGGAGTAGCGGAAACACCATATATTTT.

This clone appeared once. This sequence joins TRBV5-1 and TRBJ2-7; TRBD1 aligns across 9 bases. Germline trimming cut 0 bases from V and 0 bases from J; bases unmatched to any gene: 4. The CDR3 extends over 16 amino acids. CDR1 is SGHRS and CDR2 is YFSETQ in the germline V gene. CDR3 residues: CASSLDRGQFSYEQYF. As DNA, the CDR3 is TGCGCCAGCAGCTTGGACAGGGGGCAATTCTCCTACGAGCAGTACTTC.

A remark on this clone: Mismatch with germline at one junction end may stem from a read error. The chain combines TRBV12-5 with TRBJ1-2, with a possible D match to TRBD1 (6 bases). The germline CDR1 and CDR2 sequences are LGHNT and FRNRAP. The CDR3 is made up of 13 amino acids. CDR3 bases: TGTGCTAGTGTTTTGGGTCAGGGGAAACGCTACACCTTC. Translating gives CASVLGQGKRYTF.

This chain links TRBV19 with TRBJ2-7, with 11 bases aligning to TRBD1. Trimming took 8 bases from V and 3 from J; bases not matched to a gene: 6. The germline gives CDR1 LNHDA, CDR2 SQIVND (reference sequence). The CDR3 sequence is 14 residues long. Here the CDR3 DNA reads TGTGCCAGTCGACAGGGGACAGGGGGCTACGAGCAGTACTTC. Protein product: CASRQGTGGYEQYF.

This clone occurred a few times. The same CDR3 can be traced to other DNA sequences in this sample. The V and J genes are TRBV27 and TRBJ2-2, with D uncertain. CDR1 and CDR2 from the germline V gene are MNHEY and SMNVEV (reference sequence). There are 13 residues in the CDR3. Trimming pared 2 bases from V and 1 base from J, leaving 2 bases between. The CDR3 nucleotides read TGTGCCAGCAGTTTACTGAACACCGGGGAGCTGTTTTTT. Residues: CASSLLNTGELFF.

V and J are TRBV25-1 and TRBJ2-7, with D possibly matching TRBD2 (5 bases). V was cut by 5 bases and J by 3 bases, with 11 bases left in between. This CDR3 comprises 13 residues. Germline CDR1 reads MGHDK; CDR2 reads SYGVNS. Written as DNA, the CDR3 is TGTGCCAGCAGTTTCGGACTTATCTACGAGCAGTACTTC. Translation gives CASSFGLIYEQYF.